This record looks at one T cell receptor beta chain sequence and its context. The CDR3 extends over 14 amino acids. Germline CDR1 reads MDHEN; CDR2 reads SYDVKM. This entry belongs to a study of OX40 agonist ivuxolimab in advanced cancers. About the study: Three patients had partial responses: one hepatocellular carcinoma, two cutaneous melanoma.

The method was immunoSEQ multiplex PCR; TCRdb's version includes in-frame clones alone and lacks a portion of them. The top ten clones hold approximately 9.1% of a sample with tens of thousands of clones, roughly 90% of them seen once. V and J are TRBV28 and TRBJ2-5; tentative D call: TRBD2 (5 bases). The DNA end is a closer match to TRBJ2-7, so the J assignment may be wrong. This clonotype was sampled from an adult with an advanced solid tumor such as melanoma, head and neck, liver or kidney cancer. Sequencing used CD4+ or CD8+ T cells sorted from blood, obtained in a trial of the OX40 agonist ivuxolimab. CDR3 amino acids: CASTLIPGGYEQYF. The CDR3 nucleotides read TGTGCCAGCACCCTAATCCCGGGCGGGTACGAGCAGTACTTC.